This paragraph covers one T cell receptor beta chain sequence. The antigen is unknown. CD45RO-negative, CCR7-selected cells formed the naive CD8 fraction, which excluded terminally differentiated effector memory CD45RA+ cells. Donors comprised healthy HIV-negative adults lacking recent acute infections or vaccinations. Each subset's genomic DNA was split evenly across several immunoSEQ plates. This table comes from immunoSEQ multiplex PCR, and its TCRdb copy is limited to in-frame clones, with some not included. There are about 800,000 clones in the sample; 90% to 98% occur only once, and over 0.2% lies in the top ten. These data belong to a study of shared clonotypes between healthy human individuals. Study-level results: Sorted-subset sequencing, rarefaction showed, was incomplete despite large depth.

The source of this sequence is a man under 40 in good health. Sample: naive CD8+ T cells sorted from blood.

CDR3 sequence (DNA): TGCGCCAGCAGCCAAGGGACAGGAACCTACGAGCAGTACTTC. It codes for CASSQGTGTYEQYF. The chain carries TRBV4-3 and TRBJ2-7; 7 positions match TRBD1. The CDR3 contains 14 residues. J gave up 2 bases and V 1 base, and 2 bases lay outside the gene matches. Germline-derived CDR1 and CDR2 are LGHNA and YSLEER.